What follows describes a single T cell receptor (beta chain). Its antigen is as yet unknown. V shed 3 bases and J shed 0 bases, with 9 bases lying between them. This CDR3 is 16 amino acids long. The germline CDR1 and CDR2 sequences are SGHAT and FQDESV (reference sequence). Blood genomic DNA input for TRB amplification was about 220-500 ng. BIOMED2 TRB-A/B primer pools were used in multiplex TRB PCR. TCRdb processed the multiplex PCR reads anew with MiXCR; each CDR3 protein has one entry. The sample contains over 8,000 distinct CDR3 sequences, 30% to 45% of which appear only once. This record belongs to a study of T and B cells in COVID-19 patients. Study results and limitations: Exclusive to the recovered cohort were approximately 2,300 TCR clusters, about 29 of them with low generation probability.

The chain joins TRBV11-1 to TRBJ2-6, with a weak D call TRBD2 (5 bases). The sample consisted of blood. This clonotype originated in a human donor with active COVID-19. The CDR3 DNA is TGTGCCAGCAGCTTGGCGGGCGGCTCTGGGGCCAACGTCCTGACTTTC. Protein: CASSLAGGSGANVLTF.